The next 27 T cell receptor beta chains were all read from a single sample in a study of T cell repertoires in cytomegalovirus infection. TCRdb passed the reads through MiXCR, listing each CDR3 protein once. The top ten hold around 15% of the sample, which has some 440,000 distinct CDR3 sequences, 31% seen once. Sequenced material: PBMCs. The receptors originated from a human donor in good health (CMV status not recorded). Some clones in this sample may be carry-over from other donors' samples.

J is TRBJ2-2 and V is TRBV3-1; D may be TRBD2 (5 bases). Germline V gene data show CDR1 as LGHDT and CDR2 as YNNKEL (reference sequence). CDR3 length equals 13 residues. V was shortened by 11 bases and J by 0 bases, with 10 bases between the two germline ends. The CDR3 bases are TGTGCCGTCTCAGCGGCGAACACCGGGGAGCTGTTTTTT. It is translated as CAVSAANTGELFF.

This clonotype was seen more than once but under ten times. J is TRBJ2-3 and V is TRBV6-1; perhaps TRBD2 as D (5 bases). Trimming took off 2 bases at V and 8 bases at J, with 17 bases between the two ends. In germline, CDR1 is MNHNS, CDR2 SASEGT. The CDR3 spans 15 residues. For the CDR3, the DNA is TGTGCCAGCAGTGAACAGTCGGCCCATCGGGGTACGCAGTATTTT. The encoded protein is CASSEQSAHRGTQYF.

This clonotype was observed many times. The V and J genes are TRBV19 and TRBJ1-2; D gene unclear. Germline lookup yields CDR1 LNHDA and CDR2 SQIVND (reference sequence). This CDR3 spans 14 amino acids. Trimming removed 3 bases from V and 0 bases from J, with 8 bases in between. The CDR3 here is CASSIRPSNYGYTF. CDR3 sequence (DNA): TGTGCCAGTAGTATTCGACCCTCTAACTATGGCTACACCTTC.

The chain links TRBV4-3 to TRBJ1-1; D is possibly TRBD1 (5 bases). The CDR3 runs to 14 residues. V lost 1 base and J 1 base, leaving 7 bases between the germline ends. Per germline, CDR1 LGHNA and CDR2 YSLEER. The DNA of the CDR3 is TGCGCCAGCAGCCAAGGAGGGGAGAACACTGAAGCTTTCTTT. Translation gives CASSQGGENTEAFF.

This clonotype occurred once. The chain recombines TRBV5-4 with TRBJ2-7; D is ambiguous. The CDR3 spans 14 residues. V was shortened by 2 bases and J by 2 bases, with 11 bases between the two germline ends. Germline V gene sequence: CDR1 SGHNT, CDR2 YYREEE (reference sequence). The chain's CDR3 is CASSFLGVPYEQYF. CDR3 in DNA: TGTGCCAGCAGCTTCTTGGGTGTCCCCTACGAGCAGTACTTC.

The genes are TRBV19 and TRBJ1-2, with TRBD1 as a possible D gene (5 bases). Trimming took 5 bases from V and 4 from J, leaving 11 bases between them. Germline assignment: CDR1 LNHDA and CDR2 SQIVND (reference sequence). The CDR3 length is 13 residues. The DNA for the CDR3 is TGTGCCAGTAGTCCGTCCGGGGGCTATGGCTACACCTTC. This sequence encodes CASSPSGGYGYTF. Full variable domain (rest looked up from reference TRBV19 and TRBJ1-2): DGGITQSPKYLFRKEGQNVTLSCEQNLNHDAMYWYRQDPGQGLRLIYYSQIVNDFQKGDIAEGYSVSREKKESFPLTVTSAQKNPTAFYLCASSPSGGYGYTFGSGTRLTVV.

The chain joins TRBV11-3 to TRBJ1-6; TRBD1 might be the D (5 bases). CDR1 is SGHNT, CDR2 YENEEA, per germline. CDR3 size: 13 residues. V was shortened by 5 bases and J by 7 bases, with 9 bases between the two germline ends. The CDR3 DNA reads TGTGCCAGCAGCCCAGGGAGGAATTCACCCCTCCACTTT. Translated, it gives CASSPGRNSPLHF.

This clonotype was found a few times. The chain combines TRBV6-2 or TRBV6-3 with TRBJ1-1; D possibly corresponds to TRBD1 (5 bases). Germline V gives CDR1 MNHEY, CDR2 SVGEGT. V was pared by 5 bases and J by 13 bases, with 11 bases between. This CDR3 spans 10 amino acids. DNA for the CDR3: TGTGCCAGCAGTAAGGACAAGGGTTTCTTT. Its translation is CASSKDKGFF.

The V gene is TRBV6-8, the J gene TRBJ2-1; 8 bases agree with TRBD1. CDR3 length equals 15 residues. The germline gives CDR1 MNHGY, CDR2 SAAAGT. V dropped 7 bases and J dropped 7; count of bases not matched to a gene: 12. The CDR3 is CASKFRGRTENEQFF. CDR3 nucleotide sequence: TGTGCCAGCAAATTCAGGGGGCGTACCGAAAATGAGCAGTTCTTC.

This clonotype was seen repeatedly, ten times or more. The rearrangement links TRBV7-6 to TRBJ2-7, with unresolved D. Trimming removed 0 bases from V and 0 bases from J, with 3 bases in between. Per germline, CDR1 SGHVS and CDR2 FNYEAQ. The CDR3 is made up of 13 amino acids. CDR3 bases: TGTGCCAGCAGCTTAGCGAGCTCCTACGAGCAGTACTTC. It yields the protein CASSLASSYEQYF.

This clonotype was seen a few times. The chain has TRBV7-8 and TRBJ2-7, with TRBD2 identical over 7 bases. This CDR3 has 15 amino acids. Germline values: CDR1 SGHVS, CDR2 FQNEAQ. The ends lost 5 bases at V and 2 bases at J; junction bases unmatched: 9. The CDR3 sequence is CASSPDWGGAYEQYF. The CDR3 bases are TGTGCCAGCAGCCCAGACTGGGGAGGGGCCTACGAGCAGTACTTC.

The V and J genes are TRBV29-1 and TRBJ2-3, with 10 bases lining up with TRBD2. CDR1 is SQVTM, CDR2 ANQGSEA, per germline. V was clipped by 2 bases and J by 1 base; unmatched bases: 3. CDR3 size: 15 residues. CDR3 sequence (DNA): TGCAGCGTTGAACTAGCGGGGGTGCGCACAGATACGCAGTATTTT. As protein: CSVELAGVRTDTQYF.

V gene TRBV28 combines with J gene TRBJ1-5; D is possibly TRBD1 (6 bases). CDR3 size: 15 residues. The V and J ends lost 3 bases and 3 bases respectively, with 12 bases between them. Germline CDR1 is MDHEN and CDR2 is SYDVKM. This chain's CDR3 is CASSLPGAPNQPQHF. As DNA, the CDR3 is TGTGCCAGCAGTTTGCCAGGGGCCCCCAATCAGCCCCAGCATTTT. The whole variable domain, remainder taken from reference TRBV28 and TRBJ1-5, is DVKVTQSSRYLVKRTGEKVFLECVQDMDHENMFWYRQDPGLGLRLIYFSYDVKMKEKGDIPEGYSVSREKKERFSLILESASTNQTSMYLCASSLPGAPNQPQHFGDGTRLSIL.

In regard to this clonotype: Since a much larger clone is just one base distant, this may be a read error. The conserved final phenylalanine or tryptophan is absent from the CDR3, which likely points to a read error. V gene TRBV7-6 combines with J gene TRBJ2-1; D remains ambiguous. Trimming cost V 2 bases and J 7 bases, with 9 bases left between them. The CDR3 contains 13 residues. The germline CDR1 and CDR2 sequences are SGHVS and FNYEAQ. The DNA of the CDR3 is TGTGCCAGCAGCTTATTATCGGTGAATGAGCAGTTCTGC. The encoded protein is CASSLLSVNEQFC.

V is TRBV4-1 and J is TRBJ1-2; D is perhaps TRBD1 (5 bases). The CDR3 extends over 14 amino acids. Germline V gene lookup returns CDR1 MGHRA and CDR2 YSYEKL. Trimming left V 1 base short and J 4 bases short, with 10 bases between. The chain's CDR3 is CASSQAEGSYGYTF. The CDR3 DNA sequence: TGCGCCAGCAGCCAAGCGGAGGGGAGCTATGGCTACACCTTC.

This clonotype was seen repeatedly, ten times or more. The V gene is TRBV7-2, the J gene TRBJ1-1; D perhaps matches TRBD1 (5 bases). V lost 5 bases and J 1 base, leaving 11 bases between the germline ends. This CDR3 contains 14 residues. In germline, CDR1 is SGHTA, CDR2 FQGNSA. The CDR3 loop is CASSPLGANTEAFF. The DNA of the CDR3 is TGTGCCAGCAGCCCCCTCGGGGCGAACACTGAAGCTTTCTTT.

In its sample, this clonotype was seen a few times. The chain joins TRBV10-3 to TRBJ2-7; 8 nucleotides agree with TRBD1. CDR3 length: 13 residues. J was trimmed by 4 bases and V by 10 bases; bases with no gene match: 9. The V gene's germline CDR1 is ENHRY and CDR2 SYGVKD. The CDR3: CATGQGNSYEQYF. The CDR3 DNA reads TGTGCCACCGGACAGGGTAACTCGTACGAGCAGTACTTC.

V usage is TRBV6-2 or TRBV6-3 and J usage is TRBJ1-4; D is undetermined. The V end was cut by 5 bases, the J end by 5 bases, with 18 bases between. The CDR3 sequence is 16 residues long. CDR1 and CDR2 from the germline V gene are MNHEY and SVGEGT. The CDR3 DNA reads TGTGCCAGCAGTAGGCGCCAGAGCGGGTCGAATGAAAAACTGTTTTTT. Translated, it gives CASSRRQSGSNEKLFF.

This clonotype was detected a few times. This chain joins TRBV19 and TRBJ1-1; D remains ambiguous. Trimming cost V 5 bases and J 4 bases, with 11 bases left between them. The CDR3 has 13 residues. CDR1 is LNHDA, CDR2 SQIVND, per germline (reference sequence). The CDR3 loop reads CASSLGFGTEAFF. The CDR3 nucleotides are TGTGCCAGTAGTTTGGGGTTTGGCACTGAAGCTTTCTTT.

This clonotype has just a few counts. This chain links TRBV29-1 with TRBJ2-3, with 7 nucleotides matching TRBD2. The CDR3 consists of 14 residues. V shed 4 bases, J shed 2 bases, and the junction held 6 bases outside the gene matches. Germline V lookup: CDR1 SQVTM, CDR2 ANQGSEA. CDR3 sequence: CSVAGTTITDTQYF. In DNA form, the CDR3 reads TGCAGCGTTGCCGGGACTACCATCACAGATACGCAGTATTTT.

The CDR3 protein is CASSQGLADSTDTQYF. The CDR3 coding sequence is TGCGCCAGCAGCCAGGGACTAGCGGATAGCACAGATACGCAGTATTTT. The rearrangement links TRBV5-1 to TRBJ2-3, with TRBD2 matching over 11 bases. The CDR3 contains 16 residues. Germline CDR1 is SGHRS and CDR2 is YFSETQ. J gave up 0 bases and V 4 bases, and 4 bases lay outside the gene matches.

The genes are TRBV5-1 and TRBJ2-2; D perhaps matches TRBD1 (6 bases). Trimming took off 1 base at V and 4 bases at J, with 14 bases between the two ends. Germline V gene sequence: CDR1 SGHRS, CDR2 YFSETQ. This CDR3 has 16 residues. CDR3 sequence reads: CASSLTGPTSTGELFF. The DNA of the CDR3 is TGCGCCAGCAGCTTGACAGGGCCAACCTCCACCGGGGAGCTGTTTTTT.

This rearrangement joins TRBV7-9 to TRBJ2-1; D may be TRBD2 (5 bases). V was pared by 5 bases and J by 0 bases, with 11 bases between. The CDR3 consists of 15 residues. Germline V CDR1 and CDR2: SEHNR, FQNEAQ (reference sequence). CDR3 nucleotides: TGTGCCAGCAGCGCCCTGGACTCCTCCTACAATGAGCAGTTCTTC. Protein sequence: CASSALDSSYNEQFF. The variable domain in full, completed from reference TRBV7-9 and TRBJ2-1, reads DTGVSQNPRHKITKRGQNVTFRCDPISEHNRLYWYRQTLGQGPEFLTYFQNEAQLEKSRLLSDRFSAERPKGSFSTLEIQRTEQGDSAMYLCASSALDSSYNEQFFGPGTRLTVL.

Comment on this clonotype: Likely a read error: the CDR3 ends without its conserved phenylalanine or tryptophan. The limits of the CDR3 on the DNA are not certain, so only TCRdb's listed CDR3 is given. The genes are TRBV7-2 and TRBJ2-1; the table gives TRBD2 as D, unverified against the DNA. With termini counted, the CDR3 has 19 amino acids. Germline V gene data show CDR1 as SGHTA and CDR2 as FQGNSA. This CDR3 is CASSLGVGLAGGLGNEQLL.

The table lists this clonotype with many counts. The V gene is TRBV6-5, the J gene TRBJ2-2, with D possibly TRBD1 on 6 matching bases. The CDR3 sequence is 14 residues long. Germline assignment: CDR1 MNHEY and CDR2 SVGAGI. Trimming cost V 11 bases and J 1 base, with 14 bases left between them. CDR3 DNA sequence: TGTGCCTCATCGGGACAACGGAACACCGGGGAGCTGTTTTTT. Translating it yields CASSGQRNTGELFF.

This clonotype has more than one count but fewer than ten. The rearrangement uses TRBV4-1 and TRBJ1-5; D gene uncertain. CDR3 length: 15 residues. The V end was cut by 0 bases, the J end by 3 bases, with 9 bases between. Germline CDR1 MGHRA, CDR2 YSYEKL. The CDR3 sequence: CASSQDPGYNQPQHF. CDR3 DNA sequence: TGCGCCAGCAGCCAAGATCCGGGATACAATCAGCCCCAGCATTTT.

This clonotype was detected many times. The chain employs TRBV7-2 and TRBJ2-7; 12 nucleotides line up with TRBD1. The CDR3 has 16 amino acids. The junction had 8 bases not matched to a gene; V was cut back by 1 base and J by 7 bases. Germline V lookup: CDR1 SGHTA, CDR2 FQGNSA. The chain's CDR3 is CASSLDSGQGAREQYF. CDR3 bases: TGTGCCAGCAGCTTAGATTCGGGACAGGGGGCGAGAGAGCAGTACTTC.